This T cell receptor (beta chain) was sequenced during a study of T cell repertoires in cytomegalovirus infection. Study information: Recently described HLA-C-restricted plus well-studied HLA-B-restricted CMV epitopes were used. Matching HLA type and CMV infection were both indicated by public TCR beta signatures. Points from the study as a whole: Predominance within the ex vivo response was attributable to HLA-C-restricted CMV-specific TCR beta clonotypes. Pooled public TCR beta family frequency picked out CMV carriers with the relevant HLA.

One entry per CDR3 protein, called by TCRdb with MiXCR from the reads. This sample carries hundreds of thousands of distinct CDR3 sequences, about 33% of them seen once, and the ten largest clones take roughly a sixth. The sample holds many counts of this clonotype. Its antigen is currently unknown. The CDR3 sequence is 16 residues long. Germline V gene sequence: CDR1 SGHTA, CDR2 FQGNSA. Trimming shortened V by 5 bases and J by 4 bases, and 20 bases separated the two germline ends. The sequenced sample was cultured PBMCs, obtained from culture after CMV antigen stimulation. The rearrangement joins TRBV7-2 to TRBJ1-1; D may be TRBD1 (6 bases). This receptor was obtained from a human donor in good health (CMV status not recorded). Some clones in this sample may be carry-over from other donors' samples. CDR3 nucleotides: TGTGCCAGCAGCGGCGGACAGCACGGGGGTGGCACTGAAGCTTTCTTT. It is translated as CASSGGQHGGGTEAFF.